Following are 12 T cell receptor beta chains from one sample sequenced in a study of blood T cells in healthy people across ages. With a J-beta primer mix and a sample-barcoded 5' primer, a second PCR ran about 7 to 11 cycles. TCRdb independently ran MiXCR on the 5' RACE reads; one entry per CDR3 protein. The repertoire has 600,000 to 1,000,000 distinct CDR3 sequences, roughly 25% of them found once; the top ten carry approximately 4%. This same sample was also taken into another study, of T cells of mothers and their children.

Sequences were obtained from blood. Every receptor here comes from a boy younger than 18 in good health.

CDR3 sequence (DNA): TGCAGTGCTTACCCGGGACTACCGGGCCCCTACAATGAGCAGTTCTTC. The encoded protein is CSAYPGLPGPYNEQFF. The chain links TRBV20-1 to TRBJ2-1; 7 nucleotides align to TRBD2. CDR1 is DFQATT and CDR2 is SNEGSKA in the germline V gene (reference sequence). The CDR3 is made up of 16 amino acids. The V and J ends lost 5 bases and 2 bases, in that order; junction bases with no gene match: 12.

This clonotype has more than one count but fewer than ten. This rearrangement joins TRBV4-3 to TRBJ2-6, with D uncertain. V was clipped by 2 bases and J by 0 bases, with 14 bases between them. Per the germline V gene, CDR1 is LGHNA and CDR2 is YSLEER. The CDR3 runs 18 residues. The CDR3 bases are TGCGCCAGCAGCCAAATGGACCTAATCGTCTCTGGGGCCAACGTCCTGACTTTC. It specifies CASSQMDLIVSGANVLTF.

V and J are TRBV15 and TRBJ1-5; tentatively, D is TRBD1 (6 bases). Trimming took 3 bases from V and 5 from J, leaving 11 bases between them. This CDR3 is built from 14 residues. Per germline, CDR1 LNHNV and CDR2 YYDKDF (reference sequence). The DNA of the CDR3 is TGTGCCACCAGCAGTTCAACAGGGTATCAGCCCCAGCATTTT. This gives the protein CATSSSTGYQPQHF.

The CDR3 is CSALGDTGNTGELFF. For the CDR3, the DNA is TGCAGCGCTCTAGGTGACACTGGAAACACCGGGGAGCTGTTTTTT. The chain recombines TRBV29-1 with TRBJ2-2; the D is unclear. CDR1 is SQVTM and CDR2 is ANQGSEA in the germline V gene. The CDR3 spans 15 residues. Trimming left V 7 bases short and J 2 bases short, with 17 bases between.

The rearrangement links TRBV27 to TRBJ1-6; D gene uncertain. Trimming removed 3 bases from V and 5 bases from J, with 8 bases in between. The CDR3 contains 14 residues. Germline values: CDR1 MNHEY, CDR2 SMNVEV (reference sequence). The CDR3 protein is CASSFRGDNSPLHF. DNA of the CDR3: TGTGCCAGCAGTTTTCGCGGAGATAATTCACCCCTCCACTTT.

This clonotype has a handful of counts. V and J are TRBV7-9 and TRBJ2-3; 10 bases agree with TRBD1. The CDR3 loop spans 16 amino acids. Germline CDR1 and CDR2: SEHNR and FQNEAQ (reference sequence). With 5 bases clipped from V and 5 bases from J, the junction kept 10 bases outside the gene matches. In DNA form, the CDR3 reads TGTGCCAGCAGCGGCGGGACAGGGGAAATCGGAGATACGCAGTATTTT. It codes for CASSGGTGEIGDTQYF.

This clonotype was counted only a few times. The CDR3 reads CATQDGYHILNTEAFF. The CDR3 coding sequence is TGTGCCACCCAAGACGGTTACCACATATTGAACACTGAAGCTTTCTTT. This chain joins TRBV7-2 and TRBJ1-1; D gene uncertain. Trimming pared 10 bases from V and 0 bases from J, leaving 21 bases between. The CDR3 spans 16 residues. Germline CDR1 reads SGHTA; CDR2 reads FQGNSA.

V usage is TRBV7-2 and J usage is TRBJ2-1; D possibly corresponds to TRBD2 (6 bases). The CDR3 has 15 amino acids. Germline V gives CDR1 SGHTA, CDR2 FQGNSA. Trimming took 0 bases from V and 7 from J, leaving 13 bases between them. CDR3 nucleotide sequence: TGTGCCAGCAGCTTAGCGTGGCGGGGTAGAAATGAGCAGTTCTTC. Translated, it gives CASSLAWRGRNEQFF.

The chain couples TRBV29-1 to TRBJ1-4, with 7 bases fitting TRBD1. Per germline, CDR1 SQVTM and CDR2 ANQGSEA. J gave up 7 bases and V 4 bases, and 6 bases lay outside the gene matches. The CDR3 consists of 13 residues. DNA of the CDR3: TGCAGCGTTGCCGACAGGGATGGTGAAAAACTGTTTTTT. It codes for CSVADRDGEKLFF.

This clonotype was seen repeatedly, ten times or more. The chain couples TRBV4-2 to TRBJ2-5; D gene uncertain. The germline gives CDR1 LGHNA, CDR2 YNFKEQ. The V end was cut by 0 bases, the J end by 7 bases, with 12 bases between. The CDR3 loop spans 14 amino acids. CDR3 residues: CASSQEMGWGTQYF. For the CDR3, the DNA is TGTGCCAGCAGCCAAGAGATGGGTTGGGGGACCCAGTACTTC.

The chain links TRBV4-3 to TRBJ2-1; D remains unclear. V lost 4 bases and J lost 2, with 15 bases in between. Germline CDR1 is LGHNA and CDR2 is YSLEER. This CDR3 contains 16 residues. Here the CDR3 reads CASSPESSEAYNEQFF. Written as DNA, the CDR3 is TGCGCCAGCAGCCCCGAGTCGAGCGAGGCCTACAATGAGCAGTTCTTC.

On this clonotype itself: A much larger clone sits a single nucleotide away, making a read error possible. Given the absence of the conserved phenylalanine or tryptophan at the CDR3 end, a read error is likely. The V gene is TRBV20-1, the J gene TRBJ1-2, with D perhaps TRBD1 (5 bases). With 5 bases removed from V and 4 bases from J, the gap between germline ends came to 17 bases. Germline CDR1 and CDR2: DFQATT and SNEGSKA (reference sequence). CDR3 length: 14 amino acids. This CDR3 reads CSAADPATVYGYTL. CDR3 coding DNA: TGCAGTGCTGCCGATCCAGCGACAGTCTATGGCTACACCCTC.